This T cell receptor (beta chain) is from a study of shared clonotypes between healthy human individuals (dated by TCRdb to the early 2020s). At the level of the whole study: The cohort comprised a couple of women and three men aged 18 to 49 years. Leukapheresis yielded between about 0.8 and 8.9 billion PBMCs per donor. For each donor, three plates each were used for CD4 naive and CD4 memory, two plates were used for CD8 naive, and one plate was used for CD8 memory. Blood TCR repertoires of several healthy adults were deeply sequenced to estimate repertoire size and the extent of clonotype sharing between individuals. Different laboratories and diverse techniques were used to prepare libraries and sequence TCR repertoires, to increase sequencing depth and limit assay-specific biases. General conclusions and limits of the study: Higher generation probabilities were observed for clonotypes shared by all four sorted-subset donors than for non-shared clonotypes. Even with the large sequencing depth, rarefaction of the sorted-subset datasets indicated that sequencing was incomplete. Approximately 4.8% of naive CD4, 3.5% of naive CD8, around 2.3% of memory CD4, and about 0.4% of memory CD8 clonotypes were shared across several donors. Pairwise subsampling led to the expectation that sequencing depth would affect the degree of clonotype sharing among donors. Sampling was restricted to blood, and TCR repertoires in tissues likely differ from the TCR repertoires found in blood. Estimated clonotype richness was generally larger for naive than for memory subsets. The genetic and exposure-history diversity represented was limited by the small number of donors.

CD8 naive samples were CD45RO-negative cells positively selected for CCR7, giving a CD45RA+CCR7+ population that excluded TemRA cells. Healthy HIV-negative adults with no recently reported acute infections or vaccinations were included as donors. Only Caucasian adults living in Nashville, Tennessee, USA were represented among the donors. Blood was collected by leukapheresis, and PBMCs were isolated by Ficoll-Histopaque density gradient centrifugation and then cryopreserved in liquid nitrogen vapor phase. Analytical flow cytometry was used to check the purity and quantity of each magnetically sorted T cell population. From each sorted fraction, genomic DNA was isolated and quantified by UV absorbance on a Nanodrop 2000c. Compared with germline, V lacks 5 bases and J lacks 3 bases; bases without a gene match: 6. The CDR3 has 15 amino acids, counting the end cysteine and phenylalanine. The kept DNA is CDR3 alone, 45 bases in frame from the first base. Looking up the germline V gene (reference sequence) yields CDR1 SEHNR and CDR2 FQNEAQ.

On this clone itself: Its antigen is still unknown. Base qualities are missing; no much larger clone stands one base away.

TCR CDR3 regions were amplified from genomic DNA by multiplex PCR using the deep immunoSEQ assay. Genomic DNA extracted from each cell subset was distributed evenly over all wells of several immunoSEQ 96-well plates, and each plate served as one replicate. For sorted subsets, 200 ng of genomic DNA, equivalent to some 30,000 T cell genomes, went into each replicate PCR. The purified libraries were quantified using a Qubit 3.0 fluorometer, sized with a Bioanalyzer 2100, and then quantified again using the KAPA Library Quantification kit. Every immunoSEQ 96-well plate was sequenced on a dedicated single-read 150-cycle Illumina NextSeq 550 flow cell. The authors' analysis ran thus. The immunoSEQ output contained only junctional sequences without quality scores, so filtering could not match that applied to full-length reads. To assign V/J genes and CDR3, sequences were annotated against IMGT germline references using PyIR, a Python wrapper for IgBLAST v1.9. Reads were removed for weak V/J assignments (E-value above 1e-6), missing CDR3, stop codons, out-of-frame junctions, or ambiguous translated residues. A V3J clonotype was defined by an identical inferred V gene, J gene, and CDR3 amino acid sequence. Percentage overlap between repertoires was calculated by dividing the number of shared unique clonotypes by the size of the smaller repertoire. Three approaches were used to assess repertoire richness: RTK rarefaction, the Chao1 estimator, and Recon v2.1 estimates of unobserved clonotypes. For all TCRbeta clonotypes obtained by the gDNA method from a handful of donors, generation probabilities were computed with OLGA. TCRdb carries this immuneACCESS record with in-frame sequences only. Its versions omit some clonotypes, under half of them owing to an unresolved V gene in the studies checked, with the rest unexplained. Clone size and the V and J calls come from that table; the DNA yielded D and trimming. The sample records some 2.1 million clones, approximately 94% of which are singletons. The ten largest clonotypes hold roughly 1% of the sample.

The sample consisted of naive CD8+ T cells sorted from blood. In light of the paper, this sample's cell subset or site label describes: CD45RA+CCR7+. The chain links TRBV7-9 with TRBJ1-4, with 7 middle bases fitting TRBD1. This receptor was obtained from a man between 18 and 35 years old in good health. CDR3 loop: CASSRRTGPNEKLFF. The DNA sequence reads TGTGCCAGCAGCCGACGGACAGGTCCTAATGAAAAACTGTTTTTT. Reference TRBV7-9 and TRBJ1-4 genes cover what lies past the CDR3, so the full variable domain is DTGVSQNPRHKITKRGQNVTFRCDPISEHNRLYWYRQTLGQGPEFLTYFQNEAQLEKSRLLSDRFSAERPKGSFSTLEIQRTEQGDSAMYLCASSRRTGPNEKLFFGSGTQLSVL.